Described below is a single TCR beta chain sequence and its context. What it binds is not known. The data stem from a study of T cell responses to AZD1222 COVID-19 vaccine. Study-level points and caveats: White British donors predominated, females outnumbered males, and clonal diversity was possibly underestimated. Seropositive AZD1222 recipients at baseline numbered only 6 or 7. Unmutated variant regions are reportedly the target of nearly half of TCRs that are spike-specific.

Germline loops: CDR1 SGHRS, CDR2 YFSETQ. V shed 4 bases, J shed 3 bases, and the junction held 8 bases outside the gene matches. CDR3 length: 15 residues. TCRdb keeps only in-frame clones here, not all; method: immunoSEQ multiplex PCR. The sample records approximately 140,000 clones, less than 95% being singletons. The chain is built from TRBV5-1 and TRBJ2-3, with 7 bases lining up with TRBD1. The sequence derives from an adult in good health. The specimen was peripheral blood, collected on day 0 of AZD1222 vaccination. CDR3 nucleotide sequence: TGCGCCAGCAGCCCCGGGACAGCACTAACAGATACGCAGTATTTT. It yields the protein CASSPGTALTDTQYF.